The next 13 T cell receptor beta chains were all read from a single sample in a study of cytomegalovirus exposure and HLA in healthy donors. 60 Vbeta and 13 Jbeta primers were used in PCR. Here immunoSEQ multiplex PCR was the method, and the copy in TCRdb shows in-frame clones only, minus some. Among about 38,000 clones, 86% were seen once, and the ten largest hold roughly an eighth. Specimen: PBMCs. All receptors come from a woman between 35 and 50 years old in good health and CMV-seropositive.

The chain recombines TRBV21-1 with TRBJ2-1; the table assigns TRBD2, which was not confirmed against the DNA. TRBV21-1 is designated a pseudogene. The length of the CDR3 is 21 residues. The CDR3 loop reads CASSSLKKLGAGESSYNEQFF. CDR3 DNA: TGTGCCAGCAGCTCCCTGAAGAAACTCGGGGCGGGGGAAAGCTCCTACAATGAGCAGTTCTTC.

The chain links TRBV27 to TRBJ1-6, with D possibly TRBD1 on 6 matching bases. CDR3 size: 15 residues. V was shortened by 0 bases and J by 6 bases, with 9 bases between the two germline ends. CDR1 MNHEY and CDR2 SMNVEV come from the germline V gene (reference sequence). The CDR3 reads CASSLSGHLNSPLHF. The CDR3 DNA follows: TGTGCCAGCAGTTTATCGGGACACCTTAATTCACCCCTCCACTTT.

The J gene is TRBJ1-6, the V gene TRBV19; TRBD1 agrees at 10 bases. Germline V gene lookup returns CDR1 LNHDA and CDR2 SQIVND (reference sequence). V was pared by 4 bases and J by 1 base, with 7 bases of the junction left unmatched. The CDR3 has 18 residues. For the CDR3, the DNA is TGTGCCAGTAGTAGGGGACAGGGGAGTTTTTCCTATAATTCACCCCTCCACTTT. Residues: CASSRGQGSFSYNSPLHF.

V is TRBV4-3 and J is TRBJ2-1; 8 nucleotides align to TRBD2. J gave up 1 base and V 0 bases, and 2 bases lay outside the gene matches. Germline V gives CDR1 LGHNA, CDR2 YSLEER. The CDR3 sequence is 16 residues long. The CDR3 nucleotides are TGCGCCAGCAGCCAAGATACGGGAGGGTCCTACAATGAGCAGTTCTTC. This gives the protein CASSQDTGGSYNEQFF.

The chain employs TRBV4-3 and TRBJ2-2, with 10 bases matching TRBD2. In germline, CDR1 is LGHNA, CDR2 YSLEER. V shed 0 bases, J shed 1 base, and the junction held 8 bases outside the gene matches. CDR3 length equals 19 residues. CDR3 protein: CASSQEASGGAENTGELFF. CDR3 coding DNA: TGCGCCAGCAGCCAAGAAGCCAGCGGGGGGGCCGAGAACACCGGGGAGCTGTTTTTT.

The chain recombines TRBV14 with TRBJ1-4; D uncertain. This CDR3 has 15 residues. Germline V lookup: CDR1 SGHDN, CDR2 FVKESK. Between the trimmed V and J ends, which lost 1 base and 4 bases, there was a span of 10 bases. The CDR3 sequence: CASSQGQRYNEKLFF. DNA for the CDR3: TGTGCCAGCAGCCAAGGTCAACGGTATAATGAAAAACTGTTTTTT.

The V and J genes are TRBV15 and TRBJ1-6; D call uncertain. The CDR3 has 14 residues. The V end was cut by 0 bases, the J end by 14 bases, with 14 bases between. Germline V gene sequence: CDR1 LNHNV, CDR2 YYDKDF (reference sequence). CDR3 DNA: TGTGCCACCAGCAGAGATCCGGCTCCAGAGGCCCTCCACTTT. Protein sequence: CATSRDPAPEALHF.

A remark on this clone: This CDR3 is also generated by other DNA sequences in the sample. The V call is TRBV5-5, the J call TRBJ1-6; perhaps TRBD1 as D (5 bases). With 2 bases removed from V and 6 bases from J, the gap between germline ends came to 9 bases. This CDR3 region has 14 residues. The germline CDR1 and CDR2 sequences are SGHKS and YYEKEE (reference sequence). DNA of the CDR3: TGTGCCAGCAGCTTAAGGGGAGGTAATTCACCCCTCCACTTT. Its protein is CASSLRGGNSPLHF.

The rearrangement links TRBV27 to TRBJ2-3; D remains ambiguous. Trimming removed 0 bases from V and 4 bases from J, with 14 bases in between. Germline CDR1 reads MNHEY; CDR2 reads SMNVEV (reference sequence). This CDR3 contains 16 residues. Written as DNA, the CDR3 is TGTGCCAGCAGTTTATCCTCAGCGTCCGGTCCAGATACGCAGTATTTT. Amino acids: CASSLSSASGPDTQYF.

The chain has TRBV5-8 and TRBJ1-4; D unclear. The V gene's germline CDR1 is SGHTS and CDR2 YDEGEE. This CDR3 has 16 residues. Deletions cut 0 bases from V and 5 bases from J, with 14 bases between. CDR3 DNA sequence: TGTGCCAGCAGCTTGGGACTACTTTCAATGAATGAAAAACTGTTTTTT. It encodes CASSLGLLSMNEKLFF.

The chain links TRBV5-6 to TRBJ2-1, with 14 positions matching TRBD2. CDR1 SGHDT and CDR2 YYEEEE come from the germline V gene. V shed 6 bases, J shed 9 bases, and the junction held 8 bases outside the gene matches. The CDR3 spans 15 residues. The CDR3, as DNA: TGTGCCAGCACCGCGAGACTAGCGGGGGGGGGTGAGCAGTTCTTC. Protein sequence: CASTARLAGGGEQFF.

V usage is TRBV6-5 and J usage is TRBJ1-1; 7 bases are shared with TRBD1. Per the germline V gene, CDR1 is MNHEY and CDR2 is SVGAGI. The CDR3 runs 11 residues. The ends lost 8 bases at V and 14 bases at J; junction bases unmatched: 11. CDR3 DNA sequence: TGTGCCAGCCCCGGGACAGCCGTCTCCTTCTTT. As protein: CASPGTAVSFF.

The rearrangement joins TRBV5-4 to TRBJ2-7; D perhaps matches TRBD2 (6 bases). Germline lookup yields CDR1 SGHNT and CDR2 YYREEE (reference sequence). The CDR3 loop spans 14 amino acids. Trimming stripped 2 bases from V and 6 bases from J, with 15 bases between. For the CDR3, the DNA is TGTGCCAGCAGCTTTTCGGCGGGGCACCGCGAGCAGTACTTC. Translation: CASSFSAGHREQYF.